The sequence of this T cell receptor beta chain was determined in a study of blood T cell repertoires in COVID-19. Background on the study: Acute-phase and convalescent COVID-19 samples originated in the United States, Italy and Spain. Sources were T cells, B-cell-depleted T cells, or PBMCs; the material itself was cDNA or gDNA.

Authors' methods: Using reference gene primer amplification, nucleated cell counts were estimated. Produced via immunoSEQ multiplex PCR; TCRdb's table is partial and in-frame only. The DNA was the basis for D and trimming; V, J and clone size are from that table. The repertoire holds about 300,000 clones, with around 88% as singletons. Germline lookup yields CDR1 SEHNR and CDR2 FQNEAQ (reference sequence). The CDR3 is 16 amino acids. The V end was cut by 6 bases, the J end by 1 base, with 15 bases between. The rearrangement links TRBV7-9 to TRBJ2-2; D possibly corresponds to TRBD1 (5 bases). Sequencing input: peripheral blood. This clonotype was obtained from a woman between 50 and 59 years old with acute or convalescent COVID-19. CDR3 region: CASRGTYGQNTGELFF. CDR3 bases: TGTGCCAGCAGGGGAACTTATGGACAGAACACCGGGGAGCTGTTTTTT.